This TCR beta chain was sequenced in a study of cytomegalovirus exposure and HLA in healthy donors. Study-level results: The analysis excluded some indistinguishable V segments, including TRBV6-2 and TRBV6-3.

Details on this clone: Its antigen is as yet unknown.

60 Vbeta and 13 Jbeta primers were used in PCR. TCRdb's table, derived via immunoSEQ multiplex PCR, lists solely in-frame clones and lacks some. The table includes 70,000 to 80,000 clones, less than 80% detected once. From germline, CDR1 is SGHNT and CDR2 YYREEE (reference sequence). V dropped 3 bases and J dropped 0 bases, with 11 bases sitting between them. The CDR3 is 15 amino acids. The sample consisted of PBMCs. This chain uses TRBV5-4 with TRBJ2-3; D not certain. This TCR was sampled from a woman between 40 and 55 years old in good health and CMV-seropositive. The CDR3 region has the DNA TGTGCCAGCAGCTCGATGGCGGCAAGCACAGATACGCAGTATTTT. Translated: CASSSMAASTDTQYF.